These 27 T cell receptor beta chains originate from one sample sequenced in a study of early T cells in non-severe SARS-CoV-2 infection. A single record per CDR3 protein comes from TCRdb applying MiXCR to the 5' RACE reads. The data contain 55,000 to 70,000 distinct CDR3 sequences, more than 3.5% of them seen just once; the ten biggest clones take up around 3.4%. The input for sequencing was whole blood, taken at baseline. The receptors were sampled from an adult who was a healthcare worker with PCR-confirmed SARS-CoV-2 infection or an uninfected control (not recorded which). The donor label of this sample is uncertain.

This clonotype was seen many times. V gene TRBV4-3 combines with J gene TRBJ2-7; D is undetermined. Looked up from germline, CDR1 is LGHNA and CDR2 is YSLEER. The CDR3 has 14 amino acids. Trimming removed 0 bases from V and 1 base from J, with 7 bases in between. The DNA of the CDR3 is TGCGCCAGCAGCCAAGACCCGACTTCCTACGAGCAGTACTTC. Its translation is CASSQDPTSYEQYF.

The chain combines TRBV29-1 with TRBJ1-1; 8 bases are a match to TRBD1. J was trimmed by 3 bases and V by 6 bases; bases with no gene match: 9. This CDR3 comprises 14 residues. The germline V gene encodes CDR1 SQVTM and CDR2 ANQGSEA. This CDR3 is CSVGGRGLYTEAFF. CDR3 in DNA: TGCAGCGTAGGGGGCAGGGGGCTTTACACTGAAGCTTTCTTT.

This clonotype has a count of ten or more. This chain connects TRBV29-1 to TRBJ2-7, with 7 positions matching TRBD2. This CDR3 spans 15 amino acids. Trimming removed 4 bases from V and 2 bases from J; junction bases left unmatched: 11. Germline V CDR1 and CDR2: SQVTM, ANQGSEA. CDR3 amino acids: CSVGGTGTTPYEQYF. Here the CDR3 DNA reads TGCAGCGTTGGGGGGACCGGGACTACCCCCTACGAGCAGTACTTC.

This clonotype was picked up many times. The chain joins TRBV5-1 to TRBJ1-5, with TRBD1 as a possible D gene (6 bases). This CDR3 spans 14 amino acids. V was clipped by 4 bases and J by 1 base, with 9 bases between them. CDR1 is SGHRS, CDR2 YFSETQ, per germline. CDR3 DNA: TGCGCCAGCAGCCCCGGACAGAGCAATCAGCCCCAGCATTTT. Residues: CASSPGQSNQPQHF.

This clonotype was seen repeatedly, ten times or more. The V gene is TRBV7-3, the J gene TRBJ2-2; no clear D. The length of the CDR3 is 15 residues. Germline CDR1 SGHTA, CDR2 FQGTGA. V was trimmed by 2 bases and J by 1 base, leaving 8 bases between them. As DNA, the CDR3 is TGTGCCAGCAGCTTAGGCCAGATGAACACCGGGGAGCTGTTTTTT. Amino acid sequence: CASSLGQMNTGELFF.

In its sample, this clonotype was seen a few times. V and J are TRBV28 and TRBJ1-1; D remains unclear. V was cut by 4 bases and J by 8 bases, with 11 bases left in between. Germline assignment: CDR1 MDHEN and CDR2 SYDVKM. The CDR3 spans 12 residues. Here the CDR3 DNA reads TGTGCCAGCAGTTATGGCTATGGGGAAGCTTTCTTT. Translated: CASSYGYGEAFF.

This clonotype appeared a few times. The chain recombines TRBV6-1 with TRBJ1-1; D call uncertain. CDR1 MNHNS and CDR2 SASEGT come from the germline V gene. The V gene lost 2 bases and the J gene lost 1 base, with 5 bases spanning the gap. This CDR3 is 13 amino acids long. The DNA of the CDR3 is TGTGCCAGCAGTGAATGGGAGAACACTGAAGCTTTCTTT. This sequence encodes CASSEWENTEAFF.

This clonotype has ten or more counts. This chain links TRBV20-1 with TRBJ1-4; 7 positions match TRBD1. Looked up from germline, CDR1 is DFQATT and CDR2 is SNEGSKA (reference sequence). The CDR3 loop spans 13 amino acids. Germline trimming cut 5 bases from V and 7 bases from J; bases unmatched to any gene: 7. The chain's CDR3 is CSAQQGSGEKLFF. In DNA, the CDR3 is TGCAGTGCTCAACAGGGGTCGGGTGAAAAACTGTTTTTT.

This clonotype has at least ten counts. The rearrangement joins TRBV20-1 to TRBJ1-5; D ambiguous. The CDR3 extends over 14 amino acids. Germline CDR1 is DFQATT and CDR2 is SNEGSKA (reference sequence). V lost 5 bases, J lost 3 bases, and 14 bases lay in between. CDR3 bases: TGCAGTGCTCGTCCGTGGGGTGACAATCAGCCCCAGCATTTT. Its translation: CSARPWGDNQPQHF.

At least ten counts were recorded for this clonotype. V usage is TRBV20-1 and J usage is TRBJ2-7; D remains unclear. The germline gives CDR1 DFQATT, CDR2 SNEGSKA (reference sequence). The CDR3 totals 13 residues. The V end was cut by 1 base, the J end by 0 bases, with 7 bases between. The CDR3 spells CSARVPSSYEQYF. The CDR3 DNA sequence: TGCAGTGCTAGAGTGCCAAGCTCCTACGAGCAGTACTTC.

This clonotype was counted at least ten times. The CDR3 coding sequence is TGTGCCAGCAGCTTCAGGGGAAGGAACACTGAAGCTTTCTTT. Its protein product is CASSFRGRNTEAFF. The chain uses TRBV5-6 and TRBJ1-1; maybe TRBD1 (6 bases). Germline loops: CDR1 SGHDT, CDR2 YYEEEE. There are 14 residues in the CDR3. With 2 bases removed from V and 1 base from J, the gap between germline ends came to 9 bases.

Many counts were recorded for this clonotype. This sequence joins TRBV27 and TRBJ1-1, with D unclear. V lost 5 bases to trimming and J lost 1 base, with 8 bases between them. Germline CDR1 MNHEY, CDR2 SMNVEV (reference sequence). The CDR3 consists of 13 residues. CDR3 coding DNA: TGTGCCAGCAGTCAGGACCGGAACACTGAAGCTTTCTTT. This codes for CASSQDRNTEAFF.

The genes are TRBV6-1 and TRBJ1-5; D is ambiguous. The germline V and J ends were trimmed by 5 bases and 5 bases, with 10 bases remaining between them. Germline CDR1 MNHNS, CDR2 SASEGT. CDR3 size: 13 residues. This chain's CDR3 is CASSPQRDQPQHF. DNA of the CDR3: TGTGCCAGCAGTCCCCAGAGGGATCAGCCCCAGCATTTT.

The gene calls are TRBV5-1 and TRBJ2-5, with D tentatively TRBD1 or TRBD2 (5 bases each). Germline V lookup: CDR1 SGHRS, CDR2 YFSETQ. The CDR3 has 15 residues. V was clipped by 4 bases and J by 5 bases, with 18 bases between them. The CDR3 protein is CASSREDPGRETQYF. The DNA for the CDR3 is TGCGCCAGCAGCCGAGAGGATCCGGGGCGCGAGACCCAGTACTTC.

There are many counts of this clonotype. V gene TRBV5-6 combines with J gene TRBJ2-5; weak D call: TRBD1 (7 bases). V dropped 5 bases and J dropped 2 bases, with 16 bases sitting between them. The CDR3 has 15 amino acids. Germline values: CDR1 SGHDT, CDR2 YYEEEE. The CDR3 is CASSPGQAGQETQYF. The CDR3 DNA is TGTGCCAGCAGTCCTGGACAGGCGGGACAAGAGACCCAGTACTTC.

Ten or more counts support this clonotype. The V gene is TRBV7-9, the J gene TRBJ1-1; 10 nucleotides agree with TRBD1. After removal of 4 bases from V and 5 bases from J, the junction contained 4 bases not matched to a gene. The length of the CDR3 is 14 residues. Germline-derived CDR1 and CDR2 are SEHNR and FQNEAQ (reference sequence). This chain's CDR3 is CASSYWTGGTEAFF. CDR3 in DNA: TGTGCCAGCAGCTATTGGACAGGGGGGACTGAAGCTTTCTTT.

The chain is built from TRBV7-3 and TRBJ2-4; TRBD2 agrees at 8 bases. The CDR3 loop spans 12 amino acids. V trimming: 1 base; J trimming: 13 bases; junction bases outside the gene matches: 3. Germline V lookup: CDR1 SGHTA, CDR2 FQGTGA. CDR3 coding DNA: TGTGCCAGCAGCTTAATAGCGGGGCCGCAGTACTTC. Protein product: CASSLIAGPQYF.

This clonotype was picked up many times. This rearrangement joins TRBV20-1 to TRBJ2-3; TRBD1 agrees at 8 bases. V gave up 0 bases and J gave up 3 bases; unmatched junction bases: 2. This CDR3 has 14 residues. CDR1 and CDR2 from the germline V gene are DFQATT and SNEGSKA (reference sequence). Written as DNA, the CDR3 is TGCAGTGCTAGAGACAGGGGGCTAACAGATACGCAGTATTTT. This codes for CSARDRGLTDTQYF.

The chain uses TRBV28 and TRBJ1-1, with 9 positions matching TRBD1. CDR3 length: 14 amino acids. Germline lookup yields CDR1 MDHEN and CDR2 SYDVKM. The trim removed 6 bases at V and 3 bases at J, leaving 5 bases unmatched. The CDR3 DNA reads TGTGCCAGCAGAAGAGGGACAGGGCACACTGAAGCTTTCTTT. Protein product: CASRRGTGHTEAFF.

This chain connects TRBV28 to TRBJ2-3, with TRBD2 identical over 10 bases. The CDR3 has 15 amino acids. Germline values: CDR1 MDHEN, CDR2 SYDVKM. After removal of 5 bases from V and 2 bases from J, the junction contained 4 bases not matched to a gene. CDR3 nucleotides: TGTGCCAGCAGTCTAGCGGGGGTCGACACAGATACGCAGTATTTT. It is translated as CASSLAGVDTDTQYF.

This clonotype was counted between two and nine times. This chain joins TRBV12-3 or TRBV12-4 and TRBJ2-7; D remains unclear. The CDR3 totals 15 residues. V was shortened by 1 base and J by 0 bases, with 10 bases between the two germline ends. CDR3 bases: TGTGCCAGCAGTTTAGTAAGTTCCAACTCCTACGAGCAGTACTTC. This encodes CASSLVSSNSYEQYF.

This clonotype was seen a handful of times. V and J are TRBV21-1 and TRBJ2-7; TRBD1 reflects the table's D call only, with no check against the DNA. TRBV21-1 has pseudogene status. This CDR3 contains 14 residues. For the CDR3, the DNA is TGTGCCAGCAGCAACGTGGGACAGTTGACCGAGCAGTACTTC. It is translated as CASSNVGQLTEQYF.

In this sample, this clonotype turned up many times. V and J are TRBV11-2 and TRBJ2-6; the D is unclear. The length of the CDR3 is 16 residues. From germline, CDR1 is SGHAT and CDR2 FQNNGV. Trimming left V 0 bases short and J 3 bases short, with 9 bases between. The CDR3 nucleotides read TGTGCCAGCAGCTTAGATCCGGCAGTTGGGGCCAACGTCCTGACTTTC. It codes for CASSLDPAVGANVLTF.

Ten or more counts support this clonotype. This rearrangement joins TRBV20-1 to TRBJ2-7; a possible D gene is TRBD1 (6 bases). Trimming removed 5 bases at V and 6 bases at J, with 20 bases between. The CDR3 covers 14 residues. The V gene's germline CDR1 is DFQATT and CDR2 SNEGSKA (reference sequence). CDR3 nucleotide sequence: TGCAGTGCTTCACAGGGTCGGGCGTTTGCCGAGCAGTACTTC. Translated, it gives CSASQGRAFAEQYF.

This clonotype was observed many times. The chain combines TRBV28 with TRBJ2-7; D not certain. V was pared by 2 bases and J by 2 bases, with 4 bases between. The CDR3 is 12 amino acids. In germline, CDR1 is MDHEN, CDR2 SYDVKM. CDR3 sequence reads: CASSLLAYEQYF. CDR3 nucleotides: TGTGCCAGCAGTTTACTAGCCTACGAGCAGTACTTC.

The chain combines TRBV6-5 with TRBJ2-3; no clear D. The CDR3 has 14 residues. The germline gives CDR1 MNHEY, CDR2 SVGAGI. V gave up 0 bases and J gave up 4 bases, with 8 bases separating them. As DNA, the CDR3 is TGTGCCAGCAGTTACTCCATCCCCCCAGATACGCAGTATTTT. It codes for CASSYSIPPDTQYF.

The sample holds a few counts of this clonotype. The V gene is TRBV7-9, the J gene TRBJ1-4; 10 bases map to TRBD1. The CDR3 loop spans 14 amino acids. Germline CDR1 reads SEHNR; CDR2 reads FQNEAQ (reference sequence). Trimming removed 3 bases from V and 8 bases from J; junction bases left unmatched: 3. The CDR3 sequence is CASSFGQGEEKLFF. CDR3 in DNA: TGTGCCAGCAGCTTTGGACAGGGGGAAGAAAAACTGTTTTTT.